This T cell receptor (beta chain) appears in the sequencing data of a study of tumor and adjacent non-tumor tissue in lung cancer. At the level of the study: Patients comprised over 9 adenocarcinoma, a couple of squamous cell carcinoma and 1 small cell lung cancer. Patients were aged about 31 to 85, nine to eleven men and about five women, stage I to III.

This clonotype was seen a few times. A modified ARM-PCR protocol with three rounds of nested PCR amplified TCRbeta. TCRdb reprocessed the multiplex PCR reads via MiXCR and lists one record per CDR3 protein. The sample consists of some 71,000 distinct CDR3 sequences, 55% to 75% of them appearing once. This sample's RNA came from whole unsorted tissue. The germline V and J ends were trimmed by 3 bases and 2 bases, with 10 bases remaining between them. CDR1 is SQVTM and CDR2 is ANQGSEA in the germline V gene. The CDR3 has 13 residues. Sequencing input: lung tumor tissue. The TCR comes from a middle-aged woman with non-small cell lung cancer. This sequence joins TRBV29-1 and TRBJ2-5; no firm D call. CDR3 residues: CSVDGQLQETQYF. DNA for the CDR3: TGCAGCGTTGATGGGCAGCTTCAAGAGACCCAGTACTTC.